This T cell receptor beta chain derives from a study of long-term antiretroviral therapy in people with HIV. Study-wide context: The immediate-ART recommendation dates to 2015, and the earliest samples predate it by about a decade.

immunoSEQ v3.0 was run at survey level. Sequencing set out to capture roughly 40,000-50,000 T-cell genomes per sample. Repertoires were generated with immunoSEQ multiplex PCR, while TCRdb's copy carries only in-frame clones and drops some. This sample has tens of thousands of clones; about 89% occur once, and the top ten carry roughly 4.9%. Every donor contributed at least one pre-ART and at least two post-ART PBMC samples. The CDR3 is 15 residues long. Trimming removed 5 bases from V and 4 bases from J, with 16 bases in between. Germline V gene data show CDR1 as SGHAT and CDR2 as FQNNGV. The specimen was unsorted PBMCs, collected 0.1 years before starting antiretroviral therapy. This clonotype was obtained from a woman aged 45-65 years with HIV. V is TRBV11-2 and J is TRBJ2-3; D may match TRBD1 or TRBD2 (6 bases each). In DNA form, the CDR3 reads TGTGCCAGCAGCCGTCTCGGGGGCACGGCAGATACGCAGTATTTT. Its protein is CASSRLGGTADTQYF.